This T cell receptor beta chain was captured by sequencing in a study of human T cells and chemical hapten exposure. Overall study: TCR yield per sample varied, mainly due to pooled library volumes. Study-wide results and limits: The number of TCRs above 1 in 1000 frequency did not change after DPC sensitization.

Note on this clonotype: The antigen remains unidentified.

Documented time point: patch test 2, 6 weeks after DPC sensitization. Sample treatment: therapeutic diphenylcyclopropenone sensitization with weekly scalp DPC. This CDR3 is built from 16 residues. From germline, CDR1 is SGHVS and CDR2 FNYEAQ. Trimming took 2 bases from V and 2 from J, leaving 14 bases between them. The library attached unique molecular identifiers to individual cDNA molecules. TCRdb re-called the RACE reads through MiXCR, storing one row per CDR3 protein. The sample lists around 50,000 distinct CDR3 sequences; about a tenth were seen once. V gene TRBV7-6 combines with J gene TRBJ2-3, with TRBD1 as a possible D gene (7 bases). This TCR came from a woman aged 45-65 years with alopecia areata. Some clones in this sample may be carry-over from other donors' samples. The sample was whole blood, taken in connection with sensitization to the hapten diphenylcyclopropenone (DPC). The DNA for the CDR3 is TGTGCCAGCAGCTTACGCCAGGGGGACTTCACAGATACGCAGTATTTT. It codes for CASSLRQGDFTDTQYF.